Presented here are 5 T cell receptor beta chains from one specimen sequenced in a study of blood T cell repertoires in COVID-19 (TCRdb year 2020). Receptor amplification or capture employed the immunoSEQ multiplex PCR assay. TCRdb provides this immuneACCESS table in a form limited to in-frame rearrangements. Some clones are lacking; in checked studies, under half of them reflect an unresolved V gene, and why the rest are absent is not known. Here the sample has some 180,000 clones; under 80% occur a single time. The ten largest account for about 14% of the sample. The sequenced sample was peripheral blood. These receptors were obtained from a man aged 45 to 65 who had recovered from COVID-19.

The chain is built from TRBV14 and TRBJ2-1; TRBD2 is a possible D gene (6 bases). The CDR3 runs 13 residues. V shed 2 bases and J shed 7 bases, with 9 bases lying between them. The germline CDR1 and CDR2 sequences are SGHDN and FVKESK. CDR3 coding DNA: TGTGCCAGCAGCCAATGGAGCGGGAATGAGCAGTTCTTC. As protein: CASSQWSGNEQFF.

This clone was recorded a few times. The CDR3 DNA reads as TGTGCCAGCTCCAGGGAAGATACGCAGTATTTT. Its protein product is CASSREDTQYF. The J gene is TRBJ2-3, the V gene TRBV2, with D maybe TRBD1 (5 bases). The CDR3 has 11 residues. V was shortened by 8 bases and J by 5 bases, with 8 bases between the two germline ends. Per the germline V gene, CDR1 is SNHLY and CDR2 is FYNNEI.

This chain uses TRBV11-2 with TRBJ1-4, with D perhaps matching TRBD1 (6 bases). The CDR3 covers 18 residues. Looked up from germline, CDR1 is SGHAT and CDR2 is FQNNGV. V gave up 5 bases and J gave up 2 bases, with 21 bases separating them. For the CDR3, the DNA is TGTGCCAGCAGCCCCAGAGGGCCCGCAGGGGCGACTAATGAAAAACTGTTTTTT. This gives the protein CASSPRGPAGATNEKLFF.

The chain joins TRBV6-6 to TRBJ2-3; TRBD2 agrees at 13 bases. The CDR3 covers 16 residues. The germline gives CDR1 MNHNY, CDR2 SVGAGI (reference sequence). Trimming at V came to 8 bases and at J to 5 bases, leaving 10 bases not matched to a gene. CDR3 nucleotides: TGTGCCAGCTCCCAGGGACTAGCGGGATCGGGAGATACGCAGTATTTT. It specifies CASSQGLAGSGDTQYF.

The gene calls are TRBV24-1 and TRBJ2-3; the D gene is possibly TRBD2 (5 bases). Germline V gene lookup returns CDR1 KGHDR and CDR2 SFDVKD. V gave up 4 bases and J gave up 4 bases, with 11 bases separating them. This CDR3 is built from 14 residues. The CDR3, as DNA: TGTGCCACCAGTGACCCGAGGGCCTCAGATACGCAGTATTTT. Amino acid sequence: CATSDPRASDTQYF.